A single TCR beta chain is shown here with its context. Its antigen is undetermined. Germline and junction disagree at one end, which may indicate a read error. This entry comes from a study of CD8 T cells in ankylosing spondylitis. The CDR3 runs 11 residues. The germline V gene encodes CDR1 MDHEN and CDR2 SYDVKM. The study, taken as a whole, reports: Apparently characteristic of ankylosing spondylitis blood was a TCR beta motif (about 8 highly homologous variants). Reported data indicate significant enrichment of disease-linked clones within matched ankylosing spondylitis synovial fluid.

Generation of TCR beta libraries employed quantitative 5'-RACE incorporating molecular barcodes. One entry per CDR3 protein, called by TCRdb with MiXCR from the 5' RACE reads. The data hold 650,000 to 800,000 distinct CDR3 sequences, with 15% to 20% observed a single time. This sequence originates from a male donor with ankylosing spondylitis. Sequenced sample: blood, either unsorted or a sorted T cell fraction (not recorded which). The chain employs TRBV28 and TRBJ2-1; D is possibly TRBD1 or TRBD2 (5 bases each). Here the CDR3 DNA reads TGTGCCAGCAGTCTCCGGGACCGCCAAATCTTC. Protein: CASSLRDRQIF.